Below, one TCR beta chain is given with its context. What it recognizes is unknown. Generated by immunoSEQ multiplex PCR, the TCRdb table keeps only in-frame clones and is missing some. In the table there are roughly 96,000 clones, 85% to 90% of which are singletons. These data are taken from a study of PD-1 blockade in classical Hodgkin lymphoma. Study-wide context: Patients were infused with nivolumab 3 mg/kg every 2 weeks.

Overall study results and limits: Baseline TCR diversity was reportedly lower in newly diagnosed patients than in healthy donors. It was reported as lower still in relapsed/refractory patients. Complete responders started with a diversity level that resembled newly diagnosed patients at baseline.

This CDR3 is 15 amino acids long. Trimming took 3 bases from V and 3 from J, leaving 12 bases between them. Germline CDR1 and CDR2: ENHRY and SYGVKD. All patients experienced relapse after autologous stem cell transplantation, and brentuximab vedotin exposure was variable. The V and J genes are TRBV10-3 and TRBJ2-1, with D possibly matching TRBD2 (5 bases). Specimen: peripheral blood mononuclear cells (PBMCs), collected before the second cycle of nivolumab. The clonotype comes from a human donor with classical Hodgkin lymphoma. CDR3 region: CAISDVGRGYNEQFF. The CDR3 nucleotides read TGTGCCATCAGTGACGTAGGGAGAGGCTACAATGAGCAGTTCTTC.